The 12 T cell receptor beta chains reported below all come from one sample, sequenced in a study of Graves' ophthalmopathy and Graves' hyperthyroidism. Amplifying from RNA transcripts, the study obtained TCR beta CDR3 regions. In the first round, RT-PCR was carried out with HTBI primers, and a multiplex PCR formed the second round. TCRdb processed the multiplex PCR reads anew with MiXCR; each CDR3 protein has one entry. The sample comprises about 740,000 distinct CDR3 sequences, around 40% of which are singletons, and roughly 45% rests with the top ten. Sequencing used peripheral blood. The receptors come from an adult man with Graves' ophthalmopathy.

The V call is TRBV25-1, the J call TRBJ1-2; weak D call: TRBD1 (6 bases). The germline V and J ends were trimmed by 6 bases and 8 bases, with 16 bases remaining between them. There are 13 residues in the CDR3. Germline lookup yields CDR1 MGHDK and CDR2 SYGVNS. The CDR3 protein is CASSQKDSRGYTF. CDR3 nucleotide sequence: TGTGCCAGCAGCCAGAAGGACAGTCGGGGCTACACCTTC.

This clonotype showed up many times. The chain has TRBV2 and TRBJ1-2; D call uncertain. Germline V gene sequence: CDR1 SNHLY, CDR2 FYNNEI. The CDR3 runs 15 residues. Deletions cut 4 bases from V and 5 bases from J, with 17 bases between. The CDR3 DNA sequence: TGTGCCAGCAGTGCCCGGGGAGGGATCGGGTATGGCTACACCTTC. Residues: CASSARGGIGYGYTF.

This clonotype was seen a few times. V usage is TRBV25-1 and J usage is TRBJ1-2; 7 bases line up with TRBD1. The CDR3 sequence is 15 residues long. The germline CDR1 and CDR2 sequences are MGHDK and SYGVNS. V was pared by 4 bases and J by 3 bases, with 8 bases of the junction left unmatched. The DNA of the CDR3 is TGTGCCAGCAGTGCTCGGGACAGAAGTTACTATGGCTACACCTTC. Translated: CASSARDRSYYGYTF.

This rearrangement joins TRBV5-4 to TRBJ1-1; no firm D call. Germline V gives CDR1 SGHNT, CDR2 YYREEE (reference sequence). Trimming left V 0 bases short and J 1 base short, with 10 bases between. The CDR3 extends over 15 amino acids. Written as DNA, the CDR3 is TGTGCCAGCAGCTTGGAACTCCTGGGGAACACTGAAGCTTTCTTT. Its protein product is CASSLELLGNTEAFF.

In this sample, this clonotype turned up many times. V gene TRBV24-1 combines with J gene TRBJ2-6; 11 bases line up with TRBD1. With 5 bases clipped from V and 0 bases from J, the junction kept 11 bases outside the gene matches. The CDR3 is 20 residues long. Germline lookup yields CDR1 KGHDR and CDR2 SFDVKD. The CDR3 spells CATSASYGGTGGSGANVLTF. The DNA for the CDR3 is TGTGCCACCAGTGCTAGCTACGGAGGGACAGGGGGCTCTGGGGCCAACGTCCTGACTTTC.

CDR3: CASSRTSGYQETQYF. As DNA, the CDR3 is TGTGCCAGTAGCCGGACTAGTGGGTACCAAGAGACCCAGTACTTC. The chain uses TRBV19 and TRBJ2-5; TRBD2 aligns across 7 bases. Germline CDR1 is LNHDA and CDR2 is SQIVND (reference sequence). V lost 6 bases, J lost 0 bases, and 7 bases stayed unmatched. The CDR3 consists of 15 residues.

This clonotype was observed a few times. V gene TRBV6-6 combines with J gene TRBJ1-1; D uncertain. The CDR3 sequence is 13 residues long. The V end lost 0 bases, the J end lost 7 bases, and 9 bases lay between the germline ends. CDR1 and CDR2 (germline): MNHNY, SVGAGI (reference sequence). The CDR3 is CASSYSRRGEAFF. CDR3 sequence (DNA): TGTGCCAGCAGTTACTCGAGGCGGGGTGAAGCTTTCTTT.

This CDR3 reads CSAQTGGSEQYF. The CDR3 nucleotides are TGCAGTGCGCAGACAGGGGGATCCGAGCAGTACTTC. The chain employs TRBV20-1 and TRBJ2-7, with 9 bases aligning to TRBD1. The germline gives CDR1 DFQATT, CDR2 SNEGSKA (reference sequence). Trimming took 6 bases from V and 6 from J; bases not matched to a gene: 6. The CDR3 consists of 12 residues.

This clonotype was recorded only once. The V call is TRBV2, the J call TRBJ1-3; D possibly corresponds to TRBD1 (6 bases). The germline V gene has CDR1 SNHLY and CDR2 FYNNEI. The CDR3 loop spans 16 amino acids. The V end was cut by 6 bases, the J end by 0 bases, with 15 bases between. CDR3: CASSLEDSFSGNTIYF. The DNA of the CDR3 is TGTGCCAGCAGCTTAGAGGACAGTTTCTCTGGAAACACCATATATTTT. The full variable domain, completed using reference TRBV2 and TRBJ1-3, is EPEVTQTPSHQVTQMGQEVILRCVPISNHLYFYWYRQILGQKVEFLVSFYNNEISEKSEIFDDQFSVERPDGSNFTLKIRSTKLEDSAMYFCASSLEDSFSGNTIYFGEGSWLTVV.

This clonotype was observed once. The DNA for the CDR3 is TGCAGTGCAGAGACTAGCGGGAGCCCCTTCGGCGAGCAGTACTTC. Its protein is CSAETSGSPFGEQYF. V is TRBV20-1 and J is TRBJ2-7; 12 nucleotides match TRBD2. V lost 6 bases to trimming and J lost 6 bases; unmatched junction nucleotides: 12. CDR1 is DFQATT and CDR2 is SNEGSKA in the germline V gene (reference sequence). The CDR3 is 15 amino acids.

The rearrangement links TRBV25-1 to TRBJ2-7, with 9 bases aligning to TRBD1. The CDR3 extends over 14 amino acids. Germline V gene lookup returns CDR1 MGHDK and CDR2 SYGVNS. V lost 6 bases and J lost 6; bases outside the gene matches: 9. The CDR3 region is CASSRGTGSFEQYF. CDR3 bases: TGTGCCAGCAGCCGCGGGACAGGGTCGTTCGAGCAGTACTTC.

V is TRBV25-1 and J is TRBJ1-2, with D unresolved. Trimming took off 5 bases at V and 4 bases at J, with 11 bases between the two ends. Germline CDR1 and CDR2: MGHDK and SYGVNS. The CDR3 sequence is 13 residues long. The CDR3 reads CASSNGPGYGYTF. The CDR3 coding sequence is TGTGCCAGCAGTAACGGGCCCGGCTATGGCTACACCTTC.